A single sample is the source of the 29 T cell receptor beta chains below, sequenced in a study of Ad26.COV2.S vaccination and SARS-CoV-2 variants. Treatment indicated: roughly 20 received Ad26.COV2.S at low or high dose, single or two shots; about five received placebo; per-sample allocation not given. The samples date from day 63 after the first vaccine or placebo injection. The method was immunoSEQ multiplex PCR; TCRdb's version includes in-frame clones alone and lacks a portion of them. In the table there are about 330,000 clones, under 90% of which are singletons. Source: peripheral blood, taken in a trial of Ad26.COV2.S vaccine versus placebo. The receptor set was obtained from a person between 18 and 65 years old who received the Ad26.COV2.S COVID-19 vaccine or a placebo.

The chain is built from TRBV20-1 and TRBJ2-3, with 7 bases fitting TRBD2. Trimming cost V 3 bases and J 5 bases; bases outside gene matches: 8. Looked up from germline, CDR1 is DFQATT and CDR2 is SNEGSKA (reference sequence). This CDR3 spans 14 amino acids. CDR3 nucleotide sequence: TGCAGTGCTAGTTATGGCGGGAGAGGAGATACGCAGTATTTT. Protein product: CSASYGGRGDTQYF.

Worth noting for this clone: One end of the junction is discordant with germline, which a read error may explain. The gene calls are TRBV3-1 (or the pseudogene TRBV3-2) and TRBJ2-1; perhaps TRBD1 as D (5 bases). The CDR3 sequence is 16 residues long. Germline CDR1 is LGHDT and CDR2 is YNNKEL (reference sequence). CDR3 amino acids: CASSQEAGALYNEQFF. As DNA, the CDR3 is TGTGCCAGCAGTCAAGAAGCTGGGGCCCTGTACAATGAGCAGTTCTTC.

The chain has TRBV7-2 and TRBJ1-2, with D unresolved. Germline V lookup: CDR1 SGHTA, CDR2 FQGNSA. This CDR3 contains 12 residues. Trimming pared 8 bases from V and 4 bases from J, leaving 11 bases between. CDR3 DNA sequence: TGTGCCAGCGGAAGAGGAGGCTATGGCTACACCTTC. Encoded protein: CASGRGGYGYTF.

The chain has TRBV25-1 and TRBJ2-2; unclear D gene. Germline CDR1 MGHDK, CDR2 SYGVNS. This CDR3 contains 13 residues. Trimming took off 4 bases at V and 1 base at J, with 4 bases between the two ends. CDR3 amino acids: CASSGQNTGELFF. The CDR3 region has the DNA TGTGCCAGCAGTGGCCAGAACACCGGGGAGCTGTTTTTT.

The J gene is TRBJ2-1, the V gene TRBV18; 13 bases are shared with TRBD2. The J segment lost 0 bases and the V segment lost 3 bases, leaving 17 bases of the junction unmatched. The CDR3 runs 22 residues. Germline V lookup: CDR1 KGHSH, CDR2 LQKENI. For the CDR3, the DNA is TGTGCCAGCTCACCTAATCGGACCCCGACTAGCGGGAGGTCGAGCTCCTACAATGAGCAGTTCTTC. It yields the protein CASSPNRTPTSGRSSSYNEQFF.

The genes are TRBV13 and TRBJ1-1; TRBD1 might be the D (6 bases). Trimming removed 3 bases from V and 1 base from J, with 6 bases in between. CDR1 PRHDT and CDR2 FYEKMQ come from the germline V gene (reference sequence). CDR3 length: 13 amino acids. The chain's CDR3 is CASSFRGNTEAFF. CDR3 sequence (DNA): TGTGCCAGCAGCTTCAGGGGGAACACTGAAGCTTTCTTT.

The genes are TRBV6-2 or TRBV6-3 and TRBJ2-1; possibly TRBD1 for D (5 bases). Germline lookup yields CDR1 MNHEY and CDR2 SVGEGT. V dropped 5 bases and J dropped 8 bases, with 16 bases sitting between them. There are 14 residues in the CDR3. The CDR3 nucleotides are TGTGCCAGCAGTCCCTACTATGGGGCCGATGAGCAGTTCTTC. It yields the protein CASSPYYGADEQFF.

The CDR3 reads CASSSPRTGMNTEAFF. The CDR3 region has the DNA TGTGCCAGCAGCTCGCCCCGGACAGGGATGAACACTGAAGCTTTCTTT. The chain has TRBV11-3 and TRBJ1-1; 8 nucleotides agree with TRBD1. The V and J ends lost 4 bases and 0 bases, in that order; junction bases with no gene match: 7. Germline CDR1 is SGHNT and CDR2 is YENEEA. This CDR3 contains 16 residues.

This chain links TRBV5-4 with TRBJ2-2; D uncertain. Germline CDR1 reads SGHNT; CDR2 reads YYREEE (reference sequence). The V gene lost 4 bases and the J gene lost 4 bases, with 8 bases spanning the gap. This CDR3 contains 13 residues. In DNA, the CDR3 is TGTGCCAGCAGCCCCCAGAGCACCGGGGAGCTGTTTTTT. This encodes CASSPQSTGELFF.

The chain uses TRBV11-2 and TRBJ2-7, with D maybe TRBD1 (6 bases). Germline-derived CDR1 and CDR2 are SGHAT and FQNNGV. Trimming stripped 1 base from V and 3 bases from J, with 13 bases between. The CDR3 spans 15 residues. The DNA for the CDR3 is TGTGCCAGCAGCTTAGCAAGGACAGATCTCTACGAGCAGTACTTC. This codes for CASSLARTDLYEQYF.

The rearrangement links TRBV18 to TRBJ2-7; D is unclear. CDR1 and CDR2 from the germline V gene are KGHSH and LQKENI. Trimming pared 0 bases from V and 2 bases from J, leaving 8 bases between. The CDR3 contains 14 residues. The CDR3 coding sequence is TGTGCCAGCTCACCACCGGGCAGCCCCTACGAGCAGTACTTC. The encoded protein is CASSPPGSPYEQYF.

V and J are TRBV4-3 and TRBJ2-2; D is unclear. Germline V gives CDR1 LGHNA, CDR2 YSLEER. The CDR3 has 16 residues. V was shortened by 0 bases and J by 4 bases, with 12 bases between the two germline ends. The CDR3 reads CASSQDADLFTGELFF. The CDR3 DNA follows: TGCGCCAGCAGCCAAGACGCAGACTTATTCACCGGGGAGCTGTTTTTT.

The gene calls are TRBV19 and TRBJ2-1; D uncertain. Germline values: CDR1 LNHDA, CDR2 SQIVND (reference sequence). The CDR3 has 18 residues. Trimming removed 6 bases at V and 5 bases at J, with 26 bases between. The CDR3 loop reads CASSHTPIDPTKNNEQFF. The DNA of the CDR3 is TGTGCCAGTAGCCACACCCCTATCGACCCCACAAAGAACAATGAGCAGTTCTTC.

The rearrangement joins TRBV6-5 to TRBJ2-3; tentatively, D is TRBD2 (6 bases). Germline lookup yields CDR1 MNHEY and CDR2 SVGAGI. V gave up 4 bases and J gave up 5 bases, with 16 bases separating them. This CDR3 region has 15 residues. The CDR3: CASSSPGLTRDTQYF. The CDR3 bases are TGTGCCAGCAGTTCCCCGGGACTGACGAGAGATACGCAGTATTTT.

This clone was recorded only once. The chain has TRBV7-8 and TRBJ1-5; a possible D gene is TRBD1 (6 bases). The CDR3 has 13 residues. Germline assignment: CDR1 SGHVS and CDR2 FQNEAQ. V lost 5 bases and J 4 bases, leaving 9 bases between the germline ends. The CDR3 DNA sequence: TGTGCCAGCAGCCACGGACAGAATCAGCCCCAGCATTTT. Protein product: CASSHGQNQPQHF.

The gene calls are TRBV16 and TRBJ1-4; possibly TRBD1 for D (5 bases). Between the trimmed V and J ends, which lost 4 bases and 5 bases, there was a span of 17 bases. This CDR3 has 16 amino acids. Germline V lookup: CDR1 KGHSY, CDR2 FQNENV. In DNA form, the CDR3 reads TGTGCCAGCAGCCCCCTGAGCAGGGTTGAGAATGAAAAACTGTTTTTT. It translates to CASSPLSRVENEKLFF.

The rearrangement links TRBV7-2 to TRBJ2-6; D gene unclear. V dropped 0 bases and J dropped 1 base, with 13 bases sitting between them. Germline V gives CDR1 SGHTA, CDR2 FQGNSA. CDR3 length: 18 residues. CDR3 sequence: CASSLALLGWSGANVLTF. The DNA of the CDR3 is TGTGCCAGCAGCTTAGCGCTTCTCGGGTGGTCTGGGGCCAACGTCCTGACTTTC.

A single count supports this clone. The chain recombines TRBV7-9 with TRBJ1-1, with D hard to call. CDR1 and CDR2 from the germline V gene are SEHNR and FQNEAQ (reference sequence). V lost 3 bases to trimming and J lost 7 bases, with 12 bases between them. The CDR3 is made up of 13 amino acids. The CDR3 spells CASSFLGPLEAFF. DNA for the CDR3: TGTGCCAGCAGCTTTCTCGGACCCCTTGAAGCTTTCTTT.

This clone was seen a few times. The rearrangement joins TRBV5-1 to TRBJ2-4, with D hard to call. V lost 2 bases and J lost 2, with 11 bases in between. Germline lookup yields CDR1 SGHRS and CDR2 YFSETQ. CDR3 length equals 15 residues. The CDR3 reads CASSFGSGSKNIQYF. The CDR3 DNA follows: TGCGCCAGCAGCTTCGGCAGTGGGTCCAAAAACATTCAGTACTTC.

The chain uses TRBV7-2 and TRBJ2-5; TRBD2 aligns across 7 bases. With V trimmed by 5 bases and J by 0 bases, 3 bases remained unmatched. Germline lookup yields CDR1 SGHTA and CDR2 FQGNSA. This CDR3 region has 14 residues. The CDR3 region is CASSRSGNQETQYF. The CDR3 nucleotides are TGTGCCAGCAGCCGGAGCGGGAACCAAGAGACCCAGTACTTC.

The chain links TRBV6-5 to TRBJ2-1; a weak D match, TRBD2 (6 bases). V lost 7 bases, J lost 2 bases, and 15 bases lay in between. Germline CDR1 and CDR2: MNHEY and SVGAGI. This CDR3 is built from 15 residues. The chain's CDR3 is CASNTLGGTYNEQFF. As DNA, the CDR3 is TGTGCCAGCAACACGTTGGGGGGTACCTACAATGAGCAGTTCTTC.

The gene calls are TRBV6-5 and TRBJ1-6; no definite D call. The CDR3 extends over 16 amino acids. Germline V CDR1 and CDR2: MNHEY, SVGAGI. V lost 2 bases and J 7 bases, leaving 15 bases between the germline ends. The CDR3 bases are TGTGCCAGCAGTTACCTTCGGGAAGCAGGCAATTCACCCCTCCACTTT. Amino acid sequence: CASSYLREAGNSPLHF.

The rearrangement uses TRBV2 and TRBJ1-1; D gene uncertain. Germline V gives CDR1 SNHLY, CDR2 FYNNEI. The V end lost 5 bases, the J end lost 4 bases, and 14 bases lay between the germline ends. The CDR3 length is 14 residues. CDR3 residues: CASSSSGGPTEAFF. In DNA form, the CDR3 reads TGTGCCAGCAGTTCATCTGGAGGCCCCACTGAAGCTTTCTTT.

CDR3 loop: CASTTRGGGYEQYF. DNA of the CDR3: TGTGCCAGCACTACAAGGGGTGGGGGCTACGAGCAGTACTTC. The rearrangement joins TRBV5-5 to TRBJ2-7, with D perhaps matching TRBD1 or TRBD2 (5 bases each). The germline V and J ends were trimmed by 6 bases and 3 bases, with 16 bases remaining between them. Germline V gene data show CDR1 as SGHKS and CDR2 as YYEKEE (reference sequence). The CDR3 sequence is 14 residues long.

The V gene is TRBV12-5, the J gene TRBJ2-3, with D uncertain. The CDR3 runs to 11 residues. From germline, CDR1 is LGHNT and CDR2 FRNRAP. The V gene lost 6 bases and the J gene lost 6 bases, with 7 bases spanning the gap. The CDR3 DNA follows: TGTGCTAGTGGGGTGATTGATACGCAGTATTTT. It specifies CASGVIDTQYF.

The J gene is TRBJ1-1, the V gene TRBV30; D is unclear. Germline assignment: CDR1 GTSNPN and CDR2 SVGIG (reference sequence). V shed 0 bases and J shed 6 bases, with 8 bases lying between them. The CDR3 is 12 residues long. The CDR3 sequence is CAWSVSRAEAFF. CDR3 sequence (DNA): TGTGCCTGGAGTGTAAGCAGAGCTGAAGCTTTCTTT.

For the CDR3, the DNA is TGTGCCAGCAGCGGAGATACGCAGTATTTT. As protein: CASSGDTQYF. The chain is built from TRBV11-2 and TRBJ2-3; D remains ambiguous. Germline V lookup: CDR1 SGHAT, CDR2 FQNNGV. The CDR3 sequence is 10 residues long. V shed 5 bases and J shed 5 bases, with 2 bases lying between them.

The chain is built from TRBV7-6 and TRBJ1-2; TRBD1 aligns across 9 bases. In germline, CDR1 is SGHVS, CDR2 FNYEAQ. This CDR3 has 14 residues. The V gene end was trimmed by 7 bases and the J gene end by 6 bases; junction bases not matched to a gene: 9. CDR3 sequence: CASTGGDRANGYTF. DNA for the CDR3: TGTGCCAGCACCGGAGGGGACAGGGCGAATGGCTACACCTTC.

The genes are TRBV28 and TRBJ2-2; 10 positions agree with TRBD2. The CDR3 has 18 residues. Looked up from germline, CDR1 is MDHEN and CDR2 is SYDVKM. V shed 5 bases, J shed 1 base, and the junction held 10 bases outside the gene matches. The CDR3 region is CASSLGLAWGRNTGELFF. As DNA, the CDR3 is TGTGCCAGCAGTCTGGGACTAGCGTGGGGCCGGAACACCGGGGAGCTGTTTTTT.